One and the same sample provided the 27 T cell receptor beta chains below, sequenced in a study of blood T cell repertoires in COVID-19. The protocol was immunoSEQ multiplex PCR, while the TCRdb copy is restricted to in-frame clones and leaves out a portion. The table lists hundreds of thousands of clones, around nine tenths of them singletons. The sequenced sample was PBMCs or T cells enriched from blood (not recorded which). Receptor source: a woman between 18 and 29 years old who had recovered from COVID-19.

The genes are TRBV11-3 and TRBJ1-1, with D perhaps matching TRBD1 (5 bases). The CDR3 sequence is 15 residues long. V lost 7 bases and J 5 bases, leaving 20 bases between the germline ends. CDR1 is SGHNT and CDR2 is YENEEA in the germline V gene. CDR3 loop: CASTKGQGLGTEAFF. DNA for the CDR3: TGTGCCAGCACCAAGGGGCAGGGTCTTGGGACTGAAGCTTTCTTT. The full variable domain, completed using reference TRBV11-3 and TRBJ1-1, is EAGVVQSPRYKIIEKKQPVAFWCNPISGHNTLYWYLQNLGQGPELLIRYENEEAVDDSQLPKDRFSAERLKGVDSTLKIQPAELGDSAVYLCASTKGQGLGTEAFFGQGTRLTVV.

The rearrangement uses TRBV7-2 and TRBJ1-1; TRBD1 matches at 7 bases. CDR3 length: 12 residues. V lost 3 bases to trimming and J lost 7 bases; unmatched junction nucleotides: 2. CDR1 is SGHTA and CDR2 is FQGNSA in the germline V gene. This CDR3 is CASSFRQGEAFF. DNA of the CDR3: TGTGCCAGCAGCTTTCGACAGGGTGAAGCTTTCTTT.

This clone showed up just once. The chain is built from TRBV27 and TRBJ2-7; D perhaps matches TRBD1 (6 bases). In germline, CDR1 is MNHEY, CDR2 SMNVEV (reference sequence). This CDR3 has 13 residues. Deletions cut 6 bases from V and 1 base from J, with 10 bases between. The CDR3 loop reads CASRQGQSYEQYF. The CDR3, as DNA: TGTGCCAGCAGACAAGGACAGTCCTACGAGCAGTACTTC.

This clone has just one count. The chain carries TRBV15 and TRBJ1-3; D is undetermined. The V end was cut by 1 base, the J end by 0 bases, with 7 bases between. The CDR3 has 15 residues. Looked up from germline, CDR1 is LNHNV and CDR2 is YYDKDF (reference sequence). The DNA for the CDR3 is TGTGCCACCAGCAGAGTCGGGGACTCTGGAAACACCATATATTTT. Translating gives CATSRVGDSGNTIYF.

The CDR3 loop reads CASSLAQVYGYTF. The CDR3 region has the DNA TGCGCCAGCAGCTTGGCACAGGTCTATGGCTACACCTTC. The chain has TRBV5-1 and TRBJ1-2; tentative D call: TRBD1 (5 bases). V was trimmed by 0 bases and J by 4 bases, leaving 7 bases between them. The CDR3 has 13 amino acids. Germline values: CDR1 SGHRS, CDR2 YFSETQ.

This chain joins TRBV14 and TRBJ1-1; 8 nucleotides align to TRBD1. The CDR3 is 11 amino acids. V lost 8 bases to trimming and J lost 7 bases; unmatched junction nucleotides: 3. The germline V gene encodes CDR1 SGHDN and CDR2 FVKESK. CDR3 loop: CASGQGREAFF. In nucleotides, the CDR3 is TGTGCCAGCGGACAGGGTCGTGAAGCTTTCTTT.

In this sample, this clone turned up a few times. The V and J genes are TRBV11-3 and TRBJ1-2; 8 bases map to TRBD1. This CDR3 has 12 amino acids. In germline, CDR1 is SGHNT, CDR2 YENEEA. V was pared by 5 bases and J by 12 bases, with 8 bases of the junction left unmatched. CDR3 nucleotides: TGTGCCAGCAGCCCGGGCAGGGGGCAACACACCTTC. Translation gives CASSPGRGQHTF.

The chain uses TRBV5-1 and TRBJ2-1; 9 nucleotides agree with TRBD2. The V gene end was trimmed by 4 bases and the J gene end by 4 bases; junction bases not matched to a gene: 12. This CDR3 has 17 amino acids. Germline lookup yields CDR1 SGHRS and CDR2 YFSETQ. DNA of the CDR3: TGCGCCAGCAGCCCCTGGGGGCTAGCGGGACAATACAATGAGCAGTTCTTC. This encodes CASSPWGLAGQYNEQFF. The full variable domain, in which reference TRBV5-1 and TRBJ2-1 provide the parts outside the CDR3, is KAGVTQTPRYLIKTRGQQVTLSCSPISGHRSVSWYQQTPGQGLQFLFEYFSETQRNKGNFPGRFSGRQFSNSRSEMNVSTLELGDSALYLCASSPWGLAGQYNEQFFGPGTRLTVL.

The chain joins TRBV5-1 to TRBJ2-5; 7 nucleotides line up with TRBD1. This CDR3 spans 15 amino acids. From germline, CDR1 is SGHRS and CDR2 YFSETQ. Unmatched junction bases numbered 12, after V lost 5 bases and J lost 5 bases. CDR3 nucleotide sequence: TGCGCCAGCAGTTTGAGACAGGGTCAGAGGGAGACCCAGTACTTC. It translates to CASSLRQGQRETQYF.

The V gene is TRBV5-1, the J gene TRBJ1-1, with a weak D call TRBD1 (5 bases). Germline CDR1 reads SGHRS; CDR2 reads YFSETQ. CDR3 length: 13 amino acids. Trimming pared 3 bases from V and 10 bases from J, leaving 16 bases between. CDR3 in DNA: TGCGCCAGCAGCTCCCCCCCAGGAGGGGCAGCTTTCTTT. It specifies CASSSPPGGAAFF.

The chain carries TRBV5-1 and TRBJ2-7; D ambiguous. Germline V gene data show CDR1 as SGHRS and CDR2 as YFSETQ. This CDR3 spans 14 amino acids. Trimming left V 6 bases short and J 4 bases short, with 17 bases between. CDR3 loop: CASTEVGRSYEQYF. As DNA, the CDR3 is TGCGCCAGCACCGAGGTAGGCCGCTCTTACGAGCAGTACTTC. Combining the CDR3 with reference TRBV5-1 and TRBJ2-7 gives the whole variable domain KAGVTQTPRYLIKTRGQQVTLSCSPISGHRSVSWYQQTPGQGLQFLFEYFSETQRNKGNFPGRFSGRQFSNSRSEMNVSTLELGDSALYLCASTEVGRSYEQYFGPGTRLTVT.

V and J are TRBV18 and TRBJ2-4; TRBD2 might be the D (5 bases). Between the trimmed V and J ends, which lost 3 bases and 5 bases, there was a span of 14 bases. The CDR3 is 15 amino acids. Germline-derived CDR1 and CDR2 are KGHSH and LQKENI. CDR3 DNA sequence: TGTGCCAGCTCACCGTTGTCGGGGTTCGAAAACATTCAGTACTTC. Translation: CASSPLSGFENIQYF.

V usage is TRBV2 and J usage is TRBJ2-1, with TRBD2 matching 8 bases. CDR3 size: 14 residues. Germline V lookup: CDR1 SNHLY, CDR2 FYNNEI. With V trimmed by 7 bases and J by 8 bases, 10 bases remained unmatched. CDR3 sequence reads: CASMGASGSHEQFF. In nucleotides, the CDR3 is TGTGCCAGCATGGGGGCTAGCGGGTCCCATGAGCAGTTCTTC.

The chain employs TRBV2 and TRBJ1-1, with a possible D match to TRBD1 (6 bases). The V end lost 11 bases, the J end lost 1 base, and 17 bases lay between the germline ends. CDR3 length equals 14 residues. Germline V gives CDR1 SNHLY, CDR2 FYNNEI. In nucleotides, the CDR3 is TGTGCCGGGTCCTCCGGGACAAGGAACACTGAAGCTTTCTTT. Amino acid sequence: CAGSSGTRNTEAFF.

The J gene is TRBJ2-5, the V gene TRBV12-5; TRBD1 agrees at 7 bases. The germline gives CDR1 LGHNT, CDR2 FRNRAP. This CDR3 has 14 amino acids. The J segment lost 7 bases and the V segment lost 6 bases, leaving 11 bases of the junction unmatched. The CDR3 DNA reads as TGTGCTAGTGGAACCTTTGAGGGGGCGAGGACCCAGTACTTC. Translating gives CASGTFEGARTQYF.

The V call is TRBV19, the J call TRBJ1-2; D is perhaps TRBD1 (6 bases). The V gene lost 3 bases and the J gene lost 2 bases, with 7 bases spanning the gap. The length of the CDR3 is 13 residues. From germline, CDR1 is LNHDA and CDR2 SQIVND (reference sequence). The CDR3 nucleotides are TGTGCCAGTAGTATCCAGGGGAACTATGGCTACACCTTC. This codes for CASSIQGNYGYTF.

This clone was seen at least ten times. The chain recombines TRBV10-3 with TRBJ2-1, with 7 bases identical to TRBD1. The germline CDR1 and CDR2 sequences are ENHRY and SYGVKD. V shed 7 bases and J 0 bases; nucleotides not matched to a gene: 15. This CDR3 is built from 18 residues. Here the CDR3 DNA reads TGTGCCATCACAAGGACAGGAACCAAATTAAGCTCCTACAATGAGCAGTTCTTC. Encoded protein: CAITRTGTKLSSYNEQFF.

The V and J genes are TRBV24-1 and TRBJ2-6; possibly TRBD1 for D (7 bases). This CDR3 comprises 19 residues. Between the trimmed V and J ends, which lost 2 bases and 1 base, there was a span of 17 bases. The V gene's germline CDR1 is KGHDR and CDR2 SFDVKD. The CDR3 region is CATSDSGGTALSGANVLTF. The CDR3 DNA reads TGTGCCACCAGTGATTCAGGAGGGACAGCGCTATCTGGGGCCAACGTCCTGACTTTC.

The chain uses TRBV6-5 and TRBJ2-7, with a possible D match to TRBD1 (6 bases). The CDR3 length is 12 residues. Between the trimmed V and J ends, which lost 6 bases and 1 base, there was a span of 7 bases. Germline-derived CDR1 and CDR2 are MNHEY and SVGAGI. The chain's CDR3 is CASRGTSYEQYF. The DNA of the CDR3 is TGTGCCAGCAGGGGGACATCCTACGAGCAGTACTTC.

Written as DNA, the CDR3 is TGTGCCAGCAGCGCTACAGGGATACACACCTTC. This translates into CASSATGIHTF. The rearrangement joins TRBV7-2 to TRBJ1-2, with TRBD1 as a possible D gene (6 bases). The CDR3 runs 11 residues. Germline assignment: CDR1 SGHTA and CDR2 FQGNSA. V was trimmed by 5 bases and J by 12 bases, leaving 13 bases between them.

This chain joins TRBV6-5 and TRBJ2-2, with TRBD2 as a possible D gene (5 bases). The CDR3 runs to 14 residues. Per germline, CDR1 MNHEY and CDR2 SVGAGI. The V end was cut by 4 bases, the J end by 5 bases, with 11 bases between. Here the CDR3 reads CASSSGLVTGELFF. CDR3 sequence (DNA): TGTGCCAGCAGTTCCGGACTGGTAACCGGGGAGCTGTTTTTT.

The V gene is TRBV7-9, the J gene TRBJ1-1; no clear D. The ends were cut back, 1 base at V and 7 bases at J, with 10 bases in the middle. The CDR3 has 13 amino acids. The germline CDR1 and CDR2 sequences are SEHNR and FQNEAQ (reference sequence). This CDR3 reads CASSLGFEDEAFF. The CDR3 nucleotides read TGTGCCAGCAGCTTAGGATTCGAGGATGAAGCTTTCTTT.

V usage is TRBV3-1 (or the pseudogene TRBV3-2) and J usage is TRBJ2-2; TRBD2 might be the D (7 bases). The length of the CDR3 is 15 residues. Looked up from germline, CDR1 is LGHDT and CDR2 is YNNKEL (reference sequence). The germline V and J ends were trimmed by 4 bases and 2 bases, with 11 bases remaining between them. For the CDR3, the DNA is TGTGCCAGCAGCCCCGGGGGGCGTAACACCGGGGAGCTGTTTTTT. This translates into CASSPGGRNTGELFF.

This clone was recorded only once. This chain uses TRBV28 with TRBJ2-7; 7 bases match TRBD1. V trimming: 6 bases; J trimming: 0 bases; junction bases outside the gene matches: 2. The germline CDR1 and CDR2 sequences are MDHEN and SYDVKM. This CDR3 contains 13 residues. The DNA for the CDR3 is TGTGCCAGCAGACGGGACAGCTCCTACGAGCAGTACTTC. Its protein product is CASRRDSSYEQYF.

The chain combines TRBV6-5 with TRBJ1-1; 7 bases align to TRBD1. Germline CDR1 is MNHEY and CDR2 is SVGAGI. The V gene end was trimmed by 8 bases and the J gene end by 7 bases; junction bases not matched to a gene: 13. This CDR3 is 14 amino acids long. The CDR3 reads CASSSTGTEGEAFF. In DNA form, the CDR3 reads TGTGCCAGCTCCTCGACCGGGACAGAGGGTGAAGCTTTCTTT.

The rearrangement joins TRBV3-1 (or the pseudogene TRBV3-2) to TRBJ1-5; D ambiguous. The CDR3 consists of 18 residues. In germline, CDR1 is LGHDT, CDR2 YNNKEL (reference sequence). V was cut by 2 bases and J by 0 bases, with 17 bases left in between. In DNA, the CDR3 is TGTGCCAGCAGCCAAACAAGCATTCCGGCGGGTAGCAATCAGCCCCAGCATTTT. Amino acid sequence: CASSQTSIPAGSNQPQHF.

The CDR3 sequence is CASSQGVQGYRPLHF. CDR3 DNA: TGTGCCAGCAGCCAAGGCGTCCAGGGCTATAGACCCCTCCACTTT. This chain joins TRBV14 and TRBJ1-6; D is possibly TRBD1 (5 bases). Germline CDR1 SGHDN, CDR2 FVKESK. V was trimmed by 1 base and J by 12 bases, leaving 16 bases between them. The CDR3 totals 15 residues.